This TCR delta chain was recovered during a study of γδ T cells in repeated Plasmodium falciparum infection (dated by TCRdb to the early 2020s). As for the study more broadly: Malian children exposed to intense seasonal malaria transmission were enrolled in the natural-infection arm and compared with Australian children matched for age and gender. Malian gammadelta TCR repertoires were analysed cross-sectionally during no-transmission periods and were analysed longitudinally across acute febrile malaria episodes. In the study, the shaping of the human gammadelta T cell repertoire by repeated Plasmodium falciparum infection was examined using natural infection in Mali and controlled human malaria infection. Controlled-infection subjects were sampled at baseline, immediately before selected infections, and 21 days after each infection. Five malaria-naive U.S. adults underwent four controlled human malaria infections by bites from P. falciparum NF54-infected Anopheles stephensi mosquitoes over approximately 640 days.

Details on this clone: Its antigen specificity is not known. The protein TCRdb gives is from a much larger clone and does not agree with this DNA's translation at residue 17, likely a read error; the protein shown here comes from the DNA.

Library construction relied on multiplex PCR. Data came from an Illumina MiSeq. Both TCR gamma (TRG) and TCR delta (TRD) chains were sequenced from each sorted gammadelta T cell sample. The study's processing was this. The repertoire analyses used clonotype tree plots, the accumulated frequency of the top 20 clonotypes, and diversity index (DI) and D75 metrics. TCRdb reprocessed the public reads with the caller CATT; rows with the same DNA were merged afterwards. For this entry, the V and J calls and clone size follow TCRdb and not the study's own pipeline. Across this sample there are about 93,000 delta-chain clones, with 0.98% seen only once. The top ten hold more than 9% of the sample. The cysteine opens and the phenylalanine closes a CDR3 of 18 amino acids. The DNA shown is the 54-base CDR3, in frame from base 1. Via the germline V gene, CDR1 is TSWWSYY and CDR2 QGS. Results and caveats for the whole study, not just this receptor: Because the controlled-infection cohort was small, analysis of inter-individual variability in gammadelta T cell responses was limited. Vgamma9/Vdelta2+ TCR repertoires showed a highly stable polyclonal repertoire over time and infection, with many inter-individual overlapping TCRgamma sequences. Waves of new clonotype selection in Vdelta2-negative, largely Vdelta1+, gammadelta TCR repertoires appeared to be driven by repeated controlled infections. Compared with the repertoires of Australian children, the Vdelta2-negative gammadelta TCR repertoires of Malian children appeared more clonally expanded, less diverse and less shared. The Malian cohort came from a small rural village of predominantly one ethnic group, limiting generalizability.

Vgamma9/Vdelta2+ and Vdelta2-negative gammadelta T cell populations were flow-sorted from peripheral blood mononuclear cells for bulk TCR repertoire analysis. The TCR sequence derives from a pool of human donors (malaria-infected and uninfected, not separated). Input material: gamma-delta T cells from blood. There is no J gene call, but TRDV1 is given as the V gene; TRDD3, the table's D call, lacks a check against the DNA. The DNA sequence reads TGTGCTCTTGGGAGTGCCTCCCTACTGGGGAAAGGAACCGATAAACTCACCTTT. This codes for CALGSASLLGKGTDKLTF.